This T cell receptor (beta chain) was documented in a study of CXCR3-negative and CXCR3-positive naive CD8 T cells. Whole-study results and caveats: Hydrophobicity of TRB CDR3s was greater in CXCR3-positive naive cells than in CXCR3-negative naive cells. TCR strength was inferred from TRB CDR3 properties, while surface CD5 was comparable between naive subsets.

In triplicate, each CD8+ T cell subset was sorted at under 350,000 cells per replicate. Looked up from germline, CDR1 is SEHNR and CDR2 is FQNEAQ (reference sequence). The CDR3 totals 14 residues. Points on this clonotype: Its antigen is unknown.

The libraries of TRB cDNA were constructed through 5' RACE using UMI labels. From the 5' RACE reads, TCRdb lists one entry per CDR3 protein and no DNA. The listing contains 130,000 to 150,000 distinct CDR3 sequences. The material sequenced was naive CXCR3+ CD8+ T cells from blood. Subset specified: CD45RO-CCR7+CD27+CD95- naive CD8+ T cells expressing CXCR3 (TNR3+). V usage is TRBV7-9 and J usage is TRBJ1-1. The clonotype comes from a human donor in good health. Some clones in this sample may be carry-over from other donors' samples. This CDR3 is CASSSLVMNTEAFF.